This paragraph covers one TCR beta chain sequence. Its matching antigen is unknown. The data belong to a study of cytomegalovirus exposure and HLA in healthy donors. PCR used 60 Vbeta primers and 13 Jbeta primers. The data were produced by immunoSEQ multiplex PCR, yet TCRdb's version contains in-frame clones alone and is incomplete. The sample holds about 90,000 clones, roughly two thirds seen once. Germline values: CDR1 SGHNT, CDR2 YYREEE (reference sequence). The V gene end was trimmed by 4 bases and the J gene end by 2 bases; junction bases not matched to a gene: 2. The CDR3 consists of 14 residues. Study-wide points: It was only CMV serostatus that was available as immune exposure information. Reportedly, a later analysis found an Asian-associated ancestry cluster had fewer N-insertions than the roughly 700-donor mean. The study dropped some indistinguishable V segments, TRBV6-2 and TRBV6-3 among them. What TCR beta sequences reportedly achieved was accurate prediction of HLA-A and HLA-B alleles in most subjects.

This receptor was obtained from a woman in her forties or fifties in good health and CMV-seropositive. The rearrangement joins TRBV5-4 to TRBJ2-5; 10 bases map to TRBD1. Specimen: PBMCs. CDR3 region: CASSADRGQETQYF. The CDR3 nucleotides read TGTGCCAGCAGCGCGGACAGGGGGCAAGAGACCCAGTACTTC.